This TCR beta chain appears in the sequencing data of a study of T cell responses to AZD1222 COVID-19 vaccine. Study conclusions and caveats: No repertoire was sampled before or during the peak T cell response, only after it.

Germline lookup yields CDR1 LGHDT and CDR2 YNNKEL (reference sequence). CDR3 length: 14 amino acids. Trimming stripped 4 bases from V and 1 base from J, with 9 bases between. Method: immunoSEQ multiplex PCR; TCRdb's copy keeps in-frame clones and lacks some. The sample shows about 66,000 clones, 79% of them seen only once. For this clone: No antigen is known for it.

The starting material was peripheral blood, obtained on day 0 of MenACWY control vaccination. This TCR was sampled from an adult in good health. The chain is built from TRBV3-1 (or the pseudogene TRBV3-2) and TRBJ2-3, with D perhaps TRBD1 or TRBD2 (5 bases each). CDR3 region: CASSPGPGTDTQYF. DNA for the CDR3: TGTGCCAGCAGCCCGGGACCCGGCACAGATACGCAGTATTTT.